These 24 T cell receptor beta chains originate from one sample sequenced in a study of cytomegalovirus exposure and HLA in healthy donors. PCR primers comprised 60 Vbeta and 13 Jbeta primers. TCRdb's copy holds only in-frame clones and misses some; the assay was immunoSEQ multiplex PCR. The sample has about 77,000 clones; the top ten hold roughly 15%. The sequenced material came from PBMCs. The receptors here all came from a man aged 45-65 years in good health and CMV-seropositive.

The chain couples TRBV2 to TRBJ1-2, with 9 nucleotides matching TRBD1. Germline V gene data show CDR1 as SNHLY and CDR2 as FYNNEI. Trimming cost V 4 bases and J 8 bases; bases outside gene matches: 11. The CDR3 consists of 15 residues. The CDR3 nucleotides are TGTGCCAGCAGTGTGTCCGAGACAGGGGGTCTAGGCTACACCTTC. The encoded protein is CASSVSETGGLGYTF.

The CDR3 DNA sequence: TGCGCCAGCAAGGGAGGGGTTCAGGGCACTGAAGCTTTCTTT. Protein: CASKGGVQGTEAFF. V usage is TRBV5-1 and J usage is TRBJ1-1; D is perhaps TRBD1 (5 bases). Trimming took off 6 bases at V and 4 bases at J, with 16 bases between the two ends. CDR3 length: 14 residues. Germline V CDR1 and CDR2: SGHRS, YFSETQ.

The CDR3 sequence is CASRAPAGVYNEQFF. CDR3 nucleotides: TGTGCCAGTAGGGCGCCGGCAGGGGTTTACAATGAGCAGTTCTTC. The V gene is TRBV19, the J gene TRBJ2-1, with D possibly TRBD1 on 6 matching bases. The CDR3 extends over 15 amino acids. V was cut by 6 bases and J by 4 bases, with 16 bases left in between. In germline, CDR1 is LNHDA, CDR2 SQIVND (reference sequence).

The rearrangement links TRBV5-1 to TRBJ2-7; perhaps TRBD2 as D (6 bases). There are 11 residues in the CDR3. The ends were cut back, 3 bases at V and 5 bases at J, with 6 bases in the middle. CDR1 is SGHRS, CDR2 YFSETQ, per germline. CDR3 loop: CASSWGDEQYF. The CDR3 DNA reads TGCGCCAGCAGCTGGGGGGACGAGCAGTACTTC.

The chain recombines TRBV14 with TRBJ2-3, with 7 positions matching TRBD1. CDR3 length: 16 amino acids. After removal of 4 bases from V and 0 bases from J, the junction contained 7 bases not matched to a gene. CDR1 is SGHDN, CDR2 FVKESK, per germline. CDR3 region: CASSPLQGLSTDTQYF. For the CDR3, the DNA is TGTGCCAGCAGCCCGCTACAGGGGCTTAGCACAGATACGCAGTATTTT.

The chain couples TRBV19 to TRBJ2-3; weak D call: TRBD2 (6 bases). Trimming cost V 4 bases and J 4 bases, with 9 bases left between them. The CDR3 has 13 amino acids. Germline-derived CDR1 and CDR2 are LNHDA and SQIVND (reference sequence). The CDR3 nucleotides are TGTGCCAGTAGTACGGGAGTTGCAGATACGCAGTATTTT. Its translation: CASSTGVADTQYF. Based on the CDR3 plus reference TRBV19 and TRBJ2-3, the full variable domain is DGGITQSPKYLFRKEGQNVTLSCEQNLNHDAMYWYRQDPGQGLRLIYYSQIVNDFQKGDIAEGYSVSREKKESFPLTVTSAQKNPTAFYLCASSTGVADTQYFGPGTRLTVL.

The rearrangement uses TRBV19 and TRBJ2-1, with D perhaps matching TRBD2 (5 bases). Trimming took 3 bases from V and 5 from J, leaving 8 bases between them. CDR1 LNHDA and CDR2 SQIVND come from the germline V gene (reference sequence). This CDR3 is built from 13 residues. CDR3 loop: CASSIGLNNEQFF. Written as DNA, the CDR3 is TGTGCCAGTAGTATCGGACTCAACAATGAGCAGTTCTTC.

The chain uses TRBV7-8 and TRBJ2-7; 11 positions match TRBD2. Germline CDR1 SGHVS, CDR2 FQNEAQ. The CDR3 totals 15 residues. J gave up 1 base and V 6 bases, and 5 bases lay outside the gene matches. The CDR3 loop is CASSHSGRASYEQYF. The CDR3 DNA reads as TGTGCCAGCAGTCATAGCGGGAGGGCATCCTACGAGCAGTACTTC.

The chain is built from TRBV9 and TRBJ2-3; 7 bases line up with TRBD1. The CDR3 totals 15 residues. The V gene's germline CDR1 is SGDLS and CDR2 YYNGEE. Trimming at V came to 0 bases and at J to 4 bases, leaving 5 bases not matched to a gene. CDR3 DNA: TGTGCCAGCAGCGTAGTAGGGGGCGACGCAGATACGCAGTATTTT. Translated, it gives CASSVVGGDADTQYF.

DNA of the CDR3: TGTGCCTCCCAAAGTGGTGGCGGGGGGTTCCCGTACTTC. It yields the protein CASQSGGGGFPYF. The chain carries TRBV30 and TRBJ2-5; 8 nucleotides agree with TRBD2. This CDR3 contains 13 residues. The germline V gene encodes CDR1 GTSNPN and CDR2 SVGIG (reference sequence). Trimming took 7 bases from V and 13 from J; bases not matched to a gene: 17.

V usage is TRBV19 and J usage is TRBJ1-1, with 10 bases matching TRBD1. J lost 11 bases, V lost 3 bases, and 6 bases had no gene match. Germline lookup yields CDR1 LNHDA and CDR2 SQIVND (reference sequence). The CDR3 consists of 13 residues. In DNA form, the CDR3 reads TGTGCCAGTAGTATTTTTGAGACAGGGGGCGCTTTCTTT. It codes for CASSIFETGGAFF.

The rearrangement links TRBV7-2 to TRBJ1-5; no definite D call. The CDR3 is 15 residues long. CDR1 is SGHTA, CDR2 FQGNSA, per germline. V was shortened by 1 base and J by 6 bases, with 13 bases between the two germline ends. The CDR3: CASSLGLNLRQPQHF. The CDR3 DNA follows: TGTGCCAGCAGCTTAGGCTTGAACCTGCGTCAGCCCCAGCATTTT.

Written as DNA, the CDR3 is TGTGCCAGCAGTCCCCGTCAGGGGGCATGGCAGCCCCAGCATTTT. Translating gives CASSPRQGAWQPQHF. The V call is TRBV6-5, the J call TRBJ1-5, with 8 bases lining up with TRBD1. Unmatched junction bases numbered 10, after V lost 5 bases and J lost 7 bases. CDR3 length: 15 residues. CDR1 MNHEY and CDR2 SVGAGI come from the germline V gene.

CDR3 nucleotides: TGTGCCAGCAGTCCGTCTTTAGCTGTCACAGATACGCAGTATTTT. Translating gives CASSPSLAVTDTQYF. V is TRBV27 and J is TRBJ2-3; D gene ambiguous. CDR1 is MNHEY, CDR2 SMNVEV, per germline (reference sequence). CDR3 length: 15 residues. The V and J ends lost 5 bases and 2 bases respectively, with 14 bases between them.

The genes are TRBV7-8 and TRBJ2-5, with TRBD2 identical over 12 bases. CDR1 is SGHVS, CDR2 FQNEAQ, per germline. The ends lost 1 base at V and 3 bases at J; junction bases unmatched: 6. This CDR3 is built from 17 residues. CDR3 sequence: CASSLGTSGVQKETQYF. Here the CDR3 DNA reads TGTGCCAGCAGCTTAGGGACTAGCGGGGTCCAGAAAGAGACCCAGTACTTC.

The rearrangement joins TRBV18 to TRBJ1-2; D gene unclear. The ends were cut back, 3 bases at V and 6 bases at J, with 20 bases in the middle. The CDR3 is made up of 16 amino acids. The germline CDR1 and CDR2 sequences are KGHSH and LQKENI. The CDR3 DNA follows: TGTGCCAGCTCACCGCCCCAAACGGGGAATTCTGATGGCTACACCTTC. As protein: CASSPPQTGNSDGYTF.

The chain links TRBV5-6 to TRBJ1-3; TRBD1 aligns across 10 bases. The trim removed 4 bases at V and 0 bases at J, leaving 13 bases unmatched. CDR3 length: 19 residues. Per the germline V gene, CDR1 is SGHDT and CDR2 is YYEEEE. CDR3 bases: TGTGCCAGCAGCCGTATCGGGGACAGGGGCCGTTACTCTGGAAACACCATATATTTT. This encodes CASSRIGDRGRYSGNTIYF.

This chain connects TRBV30 to TRBJ1-2, with a tentative D call TRBD1 (6 bases). V was trimmed by 3 bases and J by 5 bases, leaving 13 bases between them. The CDR3 spans 13 residues. The germline V gene has CDR1 GTSNPN and CDR2 SVGIG (reference sequence). The CDR3 DNA reads as TGTGCCTGGAGCCCAGGGGATGGGTATGGCTACACCTTC. It yields the protein CAWSPGDGYGYTF.

The gene calls are TRBV7-3 and TRBJ1-2, with D tentatively TRBD1 (6 bases). The CDR3 loop spans 13 amino acids. Germline-derived CDR1 and CDR2 are SGHTA and FQGTGA. Trimming left V 7 bases short and J 4 bases short, with 13 bases between. CDR3 sequence (DNA): TGTGCCAGCAACCTGGGACACAGCTATGGCTACACCTTC. Amino acids: CASNLGHSYGYTF.

V gene TRBV10-3 combines with J gene TRBJ2-1; D might be TRBD1 (6 bases). The germline V gene encodes CDR1 ENHRY and CDR2 SYGVKD. The CDR3 runs to 15 residues. V lost 0 bases and J lost 6, with 12 bases in between. CDR3 in DNA: TGTGCCATCAGTGAGTCGGTGAGGGGGATCAATGAGCAGTTCTTC. Translating it yields CAISESVRGINEQFF.

V gene TRBV27 combines with J gene TRBJ1-5, with D unresolved. In germline, CDR1 is MNHEY, CDR2 SMNVEV (reference sequence). Trimming cost V 8 bases and J 0 bases, with 11 bases left between them. This CDR3 comprises 14 residues. This CDR3 reads CASAIEVSNQPQHF. CDR3 nucleotide sequence: TGTGCCAGCGCTATCGAGGTTAGCAATCAGCCCCAGCATTTT.

V and J are TRBV6-5 and TRBJ2-1, with D tentatively TRBD1 (6 bases). CDR1 is MNHEY and CDR2 is SVGAGI in the germline V gene. CDR3 length: 15 amino acids. Trimming removed 4 bases at V and 3 bases at J, with 13 bases between. The CDR3 nucleotides are TGTGCCAGCAGTTTACAGGGAACGTTCTACAATGAGCAGTTCTTC. It yields the protein CASSLQGTFYNEQFF.

The chain couples TRBV4-2 to TRBJ2-1, with TRBD1 matching 9 bases. Trimming at V came to 4 bases and at J to 0 bases, leaving 10 bases not matched to a gene. This CDR3 contains 18 residues. Looked up from germline, CDR1 is LGHNA and CDR2 is YNFKEQ. The DNA of the CDR3 is TGTGCCAGCAGCCGGGACAGGGACCCGGTCATCTCCTACAATGAGCAGTTCTTC. Translation gives CASSRDRDPVISYNEQFF.

This chain uses TRBV5-6 with TRBJ1-5, with TRBD1 matching over 8 bases. The CDR3 contains 15 residues. With V trimmed by 4 bases and J by 1 base, 4 bases remained unmatched. Germline V gives CDR1 SGHDT, CDR2 YYEEEE. CDR3 sequence reads: CASSPGTGSNQPQHF. CDR3 sequence (DNA): TGTGCCAGCAGCCCTGGGACAGGAAGCAATCAGCCCCAGCATTTT.